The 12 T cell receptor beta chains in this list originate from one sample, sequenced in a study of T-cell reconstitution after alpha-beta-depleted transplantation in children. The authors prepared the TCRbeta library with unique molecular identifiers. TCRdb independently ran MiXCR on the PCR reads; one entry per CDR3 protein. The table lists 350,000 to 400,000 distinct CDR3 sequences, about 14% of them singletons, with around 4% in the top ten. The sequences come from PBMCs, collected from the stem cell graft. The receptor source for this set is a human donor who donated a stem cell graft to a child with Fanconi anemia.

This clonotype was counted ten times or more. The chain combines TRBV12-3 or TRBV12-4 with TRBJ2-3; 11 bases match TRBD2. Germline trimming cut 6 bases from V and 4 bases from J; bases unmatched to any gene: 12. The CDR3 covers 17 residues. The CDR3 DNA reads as TGTGCCAGCAGGGGCCCCAAAACTAGCGGGGGTTCAGATACGCAGTATTTT. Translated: CASRGPKTSGGSDTQYF.

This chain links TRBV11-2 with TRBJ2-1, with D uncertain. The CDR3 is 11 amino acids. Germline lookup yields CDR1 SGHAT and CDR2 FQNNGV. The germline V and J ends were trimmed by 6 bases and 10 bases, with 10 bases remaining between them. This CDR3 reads CASSRVREQFF. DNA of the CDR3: TGTGCCAGCAGTCGAGTTCGGGAGCAGTTCTTC.

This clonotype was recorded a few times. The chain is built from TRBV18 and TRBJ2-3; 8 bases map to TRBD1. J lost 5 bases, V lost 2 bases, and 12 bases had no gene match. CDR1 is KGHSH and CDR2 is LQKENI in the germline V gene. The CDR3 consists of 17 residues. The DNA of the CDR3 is TGTGCCAGCTCACCATGGGGACAGGTGAACGGAGAAGATACGCAGTATTTT. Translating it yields CASSPWGQVNGEDTQYF.

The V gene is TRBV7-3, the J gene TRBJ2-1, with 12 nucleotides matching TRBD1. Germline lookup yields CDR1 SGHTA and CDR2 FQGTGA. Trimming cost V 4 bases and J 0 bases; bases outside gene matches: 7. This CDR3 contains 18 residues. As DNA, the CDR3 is TGTGCCAGCAGCTCGGGACAGGGGGCAGGGAGCTCCTACAATGAGCAGTTCTTC. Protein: CASSSGQGAGSSYNEQFF.

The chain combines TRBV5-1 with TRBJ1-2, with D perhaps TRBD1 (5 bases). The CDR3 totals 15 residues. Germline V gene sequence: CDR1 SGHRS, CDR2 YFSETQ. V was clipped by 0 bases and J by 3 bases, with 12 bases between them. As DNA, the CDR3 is TGCGCCAGCAGCTTGGCTGGAGAGGGACACTATGGCTACACCTTC. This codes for CASSLAGEGHYGYTF.

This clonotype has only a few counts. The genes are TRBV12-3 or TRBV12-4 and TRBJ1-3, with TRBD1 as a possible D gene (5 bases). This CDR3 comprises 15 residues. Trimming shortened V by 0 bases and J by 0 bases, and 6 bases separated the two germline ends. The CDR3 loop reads CASSLARVSGNTIYF. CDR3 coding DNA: TGTGCCAGCAGTTTAGCCAGGGTCTCTGGAAACACCATATATTTT.

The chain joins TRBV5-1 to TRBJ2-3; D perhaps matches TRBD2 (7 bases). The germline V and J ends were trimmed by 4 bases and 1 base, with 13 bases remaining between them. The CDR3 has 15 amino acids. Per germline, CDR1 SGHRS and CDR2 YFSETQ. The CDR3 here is CASSGGGQRTDTQYF. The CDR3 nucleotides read TGCGCCAGCAGCGGCGGGGGACAACGCACAGATACGCAGTATTTT.

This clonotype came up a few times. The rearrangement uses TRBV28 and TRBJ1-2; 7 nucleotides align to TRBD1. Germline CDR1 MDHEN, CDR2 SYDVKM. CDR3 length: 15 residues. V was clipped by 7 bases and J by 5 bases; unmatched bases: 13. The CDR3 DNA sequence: TGTGCCAGCACCCCGGGTGGACAGGCCATATATGGCTACACCTTC. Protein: CASTPGGQAIYGYTF.

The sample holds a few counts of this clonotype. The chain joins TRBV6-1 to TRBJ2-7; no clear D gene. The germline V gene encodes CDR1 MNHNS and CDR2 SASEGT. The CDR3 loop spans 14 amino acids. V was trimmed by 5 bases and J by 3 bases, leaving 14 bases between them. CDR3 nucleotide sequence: TGTGCCAGCAGTACCTCAACCGGGCACTACGAGCAGTACTTC. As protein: CASSTSTGHYEQYF.

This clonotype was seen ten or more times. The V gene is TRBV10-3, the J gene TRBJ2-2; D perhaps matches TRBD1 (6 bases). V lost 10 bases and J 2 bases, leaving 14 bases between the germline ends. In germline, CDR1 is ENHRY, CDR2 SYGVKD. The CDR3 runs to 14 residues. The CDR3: CASRGTLNTGELFF. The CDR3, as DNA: TGTGCCAGCAGAGGGACACTTAACACCGGGGAGCTGTTTTTT.

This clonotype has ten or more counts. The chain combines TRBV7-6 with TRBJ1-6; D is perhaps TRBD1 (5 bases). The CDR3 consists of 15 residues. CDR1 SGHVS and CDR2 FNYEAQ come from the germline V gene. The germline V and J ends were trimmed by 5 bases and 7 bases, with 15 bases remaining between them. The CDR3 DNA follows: TGTGCCAGCAGCCTAAGGGGAGGTTCGAATTCACCCCTCCACTTT. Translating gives CASSLRGGSNSPLHF. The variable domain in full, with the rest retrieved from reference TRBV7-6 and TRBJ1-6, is GAGVSQSPRYKVTKRGQDVALRCDPISGHVSLYWYRQALGQGPEFLTYFNYEAQQDKSGLPNDRFSAERPEGSISTLTIQRTEQRDSAMYRCASSLRGGSNSPLHFGNGTRLTVT.

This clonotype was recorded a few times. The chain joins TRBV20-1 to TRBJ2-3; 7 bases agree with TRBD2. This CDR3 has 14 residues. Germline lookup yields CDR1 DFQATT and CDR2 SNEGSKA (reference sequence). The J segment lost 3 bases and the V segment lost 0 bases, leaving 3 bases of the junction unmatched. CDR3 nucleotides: TGCAGTGCTAGAGACGCGGGGGTTACAGATACGCAGTATTTT. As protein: CSARDAGVTDTQYF.